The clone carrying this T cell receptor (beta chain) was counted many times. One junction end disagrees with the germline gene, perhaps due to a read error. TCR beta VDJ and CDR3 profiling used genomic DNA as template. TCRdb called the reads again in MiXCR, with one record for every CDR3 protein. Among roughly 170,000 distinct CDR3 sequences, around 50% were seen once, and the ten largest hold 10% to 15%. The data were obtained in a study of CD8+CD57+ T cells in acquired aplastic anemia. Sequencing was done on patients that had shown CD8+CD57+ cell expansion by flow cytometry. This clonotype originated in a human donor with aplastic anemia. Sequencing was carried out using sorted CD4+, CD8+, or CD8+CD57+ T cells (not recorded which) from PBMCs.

CDR3 nucleotides: TGTGCCAGCCGTGAGGGGGACACTAGAAACTATGGCTACACCTTC. This translates into CASREGDTRNYGYTF. V gene TRBV6-1 combines with J gene TRBJ1-2; D is possibly TRBD1 (6 bases). This CDR3 is 15 amino acids long. Germline lookup yields CDR1 MNHNS and CDR2 SASEGT.